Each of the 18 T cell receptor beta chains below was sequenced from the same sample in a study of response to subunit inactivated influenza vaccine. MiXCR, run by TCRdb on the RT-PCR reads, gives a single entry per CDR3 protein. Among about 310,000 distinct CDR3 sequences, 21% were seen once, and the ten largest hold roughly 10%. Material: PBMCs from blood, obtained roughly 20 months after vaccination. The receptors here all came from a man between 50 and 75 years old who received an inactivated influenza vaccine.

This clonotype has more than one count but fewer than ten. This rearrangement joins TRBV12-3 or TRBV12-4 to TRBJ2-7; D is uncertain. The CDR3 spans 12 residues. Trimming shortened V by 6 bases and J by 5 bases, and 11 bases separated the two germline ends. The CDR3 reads CASRSDGHEQYF. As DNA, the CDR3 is TGTGCCAGCAGGTCGGACGGGCACGAGCAGTACTTC.

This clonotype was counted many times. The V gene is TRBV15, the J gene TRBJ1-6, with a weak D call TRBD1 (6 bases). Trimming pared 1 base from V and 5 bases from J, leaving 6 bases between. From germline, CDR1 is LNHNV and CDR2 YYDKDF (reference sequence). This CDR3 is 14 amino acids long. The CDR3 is CATSRGTDNSPLHF. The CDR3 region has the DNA TGTGCCACCAGCAGAGGGACAGATAATTCACCCCTCCACTTT.

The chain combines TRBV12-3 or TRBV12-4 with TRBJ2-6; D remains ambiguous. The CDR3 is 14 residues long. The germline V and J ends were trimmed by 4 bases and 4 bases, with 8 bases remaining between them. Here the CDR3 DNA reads TGTGCCAGCAGTTCCCTTTTAGGGGCCAACGTCCTGACTTTC. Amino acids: CASSSLLGANVLTF.

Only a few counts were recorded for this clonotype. The CDR3 DNA reads TGTGCCATCAAGAAAAGTGATAGGCTGAACACTGAAGCTTTCTTT. This codes for CAIKKSDRLNTEAFF. The V call is TRBV10-3, the J call TRBJ1-1; no definite D call. Germline V gene lookup returns CDR1 ENHRY and CDR2 SYGVKD. The CDR3 is made up of 15 amino acids. The germline V and J ends were trimmed by 7 bases and 0 bases, with 15 bases remaining between them.

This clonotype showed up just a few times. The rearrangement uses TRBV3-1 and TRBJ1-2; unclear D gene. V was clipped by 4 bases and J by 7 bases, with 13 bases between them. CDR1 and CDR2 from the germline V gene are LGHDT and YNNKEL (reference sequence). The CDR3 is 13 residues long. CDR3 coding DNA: TGTGCCAGCAGCCTCCGGACCGGTCCTGGCTACACCTTC. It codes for CASSLRTGPGYTF.

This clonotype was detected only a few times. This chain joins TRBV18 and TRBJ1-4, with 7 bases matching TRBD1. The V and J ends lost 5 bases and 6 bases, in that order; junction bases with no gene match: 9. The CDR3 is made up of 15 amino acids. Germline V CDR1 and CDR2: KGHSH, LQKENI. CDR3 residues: CASSTDREEYEKLFF. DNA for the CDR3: TGTGCCAGCTCAACCGACAGGGAAGAATATGAAAAACTGTTTTTT.

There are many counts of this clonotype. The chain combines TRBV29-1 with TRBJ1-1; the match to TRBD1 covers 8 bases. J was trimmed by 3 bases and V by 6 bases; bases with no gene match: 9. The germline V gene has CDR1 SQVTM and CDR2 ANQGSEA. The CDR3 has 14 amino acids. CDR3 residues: CSVDQGAWDTEAFF. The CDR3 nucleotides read TGCAGCGTCGACCAGGGGGCCTGGGACACTGAAGCTTTCTTT.

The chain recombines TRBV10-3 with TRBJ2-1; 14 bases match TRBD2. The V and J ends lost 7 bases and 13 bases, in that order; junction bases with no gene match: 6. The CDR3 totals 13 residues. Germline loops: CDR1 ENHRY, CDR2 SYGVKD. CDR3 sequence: CAITPGLAGAQFF. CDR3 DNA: TGTGCCATCACCCCGGGACTAGCGGGAGCACAGTTCTTC.

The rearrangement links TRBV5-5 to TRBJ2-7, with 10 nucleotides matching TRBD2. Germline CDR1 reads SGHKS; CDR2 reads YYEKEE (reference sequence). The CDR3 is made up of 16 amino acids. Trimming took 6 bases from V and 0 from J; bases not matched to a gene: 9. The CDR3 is CASIMTSGQHSYEQYF. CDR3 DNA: TGTGCCAGCATTATGACTAGCGGGCAGCACTCCTACGAGCAGTACTTC.

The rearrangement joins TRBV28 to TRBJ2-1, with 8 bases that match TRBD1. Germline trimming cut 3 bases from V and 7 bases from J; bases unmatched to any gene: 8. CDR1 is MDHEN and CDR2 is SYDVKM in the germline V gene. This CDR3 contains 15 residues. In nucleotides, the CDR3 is TGTGCCAGCAGTTTTTTCAGGACAGGGTGGAATGAGCAGTTCTTC. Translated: CASSFFRTGWNEQFF.

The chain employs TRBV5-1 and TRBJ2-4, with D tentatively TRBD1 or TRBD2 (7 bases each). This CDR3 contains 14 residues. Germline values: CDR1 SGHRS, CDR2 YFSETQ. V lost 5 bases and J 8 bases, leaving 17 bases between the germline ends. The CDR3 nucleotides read TGCGCCAGCAGTTCTAGCGGAGGGACAGACATTCAGTACTTC. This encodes CASSSSGGTDIQYF.

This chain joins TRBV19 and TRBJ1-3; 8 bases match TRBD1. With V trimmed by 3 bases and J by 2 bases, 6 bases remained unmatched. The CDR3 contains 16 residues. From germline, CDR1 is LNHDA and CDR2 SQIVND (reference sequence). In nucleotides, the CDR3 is TGTGCCAGTAGTATTCAGGGGGCGCGGGCTGGAAACACCATATATTTT. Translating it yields CASSIQGARAGNTIYF.

The chain's CDR3 is CSAKKRGAENYGYTF. The DNA for the CDR3 is TGCAGTGCCAAAAAACGGGGCGCAGAGAACTATGGCTACACCTTC. The gene calls are TRBV20-1 and TRBJ1-2, with D possibly TRBD1 on 5 matching bases. The V gene lost 6 bases and the J gene lost 2 bases, with 19 bases spanning the gap. Germline V gene lookup returns CDR1 DFQATT and CDR2 SNEGSKA (reference sequence). The CDR3 is made up of 15 amino acids.

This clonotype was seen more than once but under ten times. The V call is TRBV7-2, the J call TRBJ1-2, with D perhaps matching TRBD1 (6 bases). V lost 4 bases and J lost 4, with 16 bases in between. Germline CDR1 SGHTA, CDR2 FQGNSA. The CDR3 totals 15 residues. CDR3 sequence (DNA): TGTGCCAGCAGCTGGTCGGACAGTGCTACCTATGGCTACACCTTC. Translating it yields CASSWSDSATYGYTF.

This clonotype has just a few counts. The chain's CDR3 is CASNRGATRSSYNEQFF. Written as DNA, the CDR3 is TGTGCCAGCAACAGAGGGGCTACGCGTTCCTCCTACAATGAGCAGTTCTTC. The chain recombines TRBV9 with TRBJ2-1, with D tentatively TRBD1 or TRBD2 (5 bases each). The V end lost 6 bases, the J end lost 0 bases, and 19 bases lay between the germline ends. The CDR3 runs to 17 residues. Per germline, CDR1 SGDLS and CDR2 YYNGEE.

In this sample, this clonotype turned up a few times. CDR3 loop: CAISGWGQGRGYNEQFF. The DNA of the CDR3 is TGTGCCATCAGTGGGTGGGGACAGGGCCGAGGTTACAATGAGCAGTTCTTC. The chain uses TRBV10-3 and TRBJ2-1; 9 bases match TRBD1. This CDR3 has 17 amino acids. V dropped 4 bases and J dropped 4; count of bases not matched to a gene: 11. Germline V gene sequence: CDR1 ENHRY, CDR2 SYGVKD.

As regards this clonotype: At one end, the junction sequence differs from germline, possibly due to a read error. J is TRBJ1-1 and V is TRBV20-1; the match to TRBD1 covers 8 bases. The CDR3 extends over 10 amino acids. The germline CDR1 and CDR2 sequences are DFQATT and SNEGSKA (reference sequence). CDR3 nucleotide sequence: TGCAGTGCTAGGACAATACAGGGGGTCTTT. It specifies CSARTIQGVF.

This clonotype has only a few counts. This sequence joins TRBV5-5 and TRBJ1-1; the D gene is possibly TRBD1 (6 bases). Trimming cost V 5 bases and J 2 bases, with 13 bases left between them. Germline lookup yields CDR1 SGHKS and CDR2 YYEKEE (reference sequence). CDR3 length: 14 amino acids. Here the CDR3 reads CASRWEGVNTEAFF. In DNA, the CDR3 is TGTGCCAGCAGGTGGGAGGGGGTTAACACTGAAGCTTTCTTT.